This passage covers 29 T cell receptor beta chains from one sample sequenced in a study of human T cells and chemical hapten exposure. In TCRdb, the RACE reads were re-called with MiXCR into one record per CDR3 protein. The repertoire consists of fewer than 60,000 distinct CDR3 sequences, with 9.3% occurring once and the leading ten covering around 4.3%. Time point given: patch test 1, 2 weeks after DPC sensitization. Treatment described: therapeutic diphenylcyclopropenone sensitization with weekly scalp DPC. Sequenced material: whole blood, taken in connection with sensitization to the hapten diphenylcyclopropenone (DPC). These receptors were taken from a woman aged 45 to 65 with alopecia areata. Some clones in this sample may be carry-over from other donors' samples.

This clonotype came up many times. The genes are TRBV29-1 and TRBJ2-5, with D possibly being TRBD2 (7 bases). Germline V gives CDR1 SQVTM, CDR2 ANQGSEA. The CDR3 is made up of 12 amino acids. The germline V and J ends were trimmed by 7 bases and 4 bases, with 13 bases remaining between them. The CDR3: CSADGGAETQYF. CDR3 in DNA: TGCAGCGCCGATGGGGGGGCAGAGACCCAGTACTTC.

Ten or more counts support this clonotype. CDR3: CASSLIMLAGVSNEQFF. CDR3 DNA sequence: TGTGCCAGCAGTTTAATAATGCTAGCGGGAGTTAGTAATGAGCAGTTCTTC. This chain links TRBV27 with TRBJ2-1; TRBD2 agrees at 10 bases. The germline gives CDR1 MNHEY, CDR2 SMNVEV (reference sequence). V was pared by 2 bases and J by 7 bases, with 11 bases of the junction left unmatched. This CDR3 has 17 residues.

This clonotype occurred a few times. The gene calls are TRBV11-1 and TRBJ2-7; D gene uncertain. With 5 bases removed from V and 0 bases from J, the gap between germline ends came to 11 bases. The germline CDR1 and CDR2 sequences are SGHAT and FQDESV (reference sequence). The CDR3 spans 14 residues. The CDR3 loop is CASSRGRSSYEQYF. The CDR3 nucleotides read TGTGCCAGCAGCCGTGGACGGAGCTCCTACGAGCAGTACTTC.

As regards this clonotype: Just one base apart from a much larger clone, this may be a read error. This chain joins TRBV28 and TRBJ2-5; TRBD1 aligns across 8 bases. The CDR3 covers 13 residues. Germline-derived CDR1 and CDR2 are MDHEN and SYDVKM. The CDR3 DNA reads TGTGTCAGCAGTACCGGGGACAGGAAGACCCAGTACTTC. It specifies CVSSTGDRKTQYF.

This clonotype showed up many times. This sequence joins TRBV4-2 and TRBJ2-1; 9 bases line up with TRBD2. CDR3 size: 17 residues. V was pared by 4 bases and J by 6 bases, with 13 bases of the junction left unmatched. Germline CDR1 and CDR2: LGHNA and YNFKEQ. In DNA, the CDR3 is TGTGCCAGCAGCCCATCTAGCGGGGTCTTTTTGTCCAATGAGCAGTTCTTC. Its protein is CASSPSSGVFLSNEQFF.

This clonotype has at least ten counts. The V gene is TRBV6-5, the J gene TRBJ2-1; 13 nucleotides agree with TRBD2. From germline, CDR1 is MNHEY and CDR2 SVGAGI. J gave up 9 bases and V 5 bases, and 4 bases lay outside the gene matches. CDR3 size: 14 residues. CDR3 sequence (DNA): TGTGCCAGCAGTCGGACTAGCGGGAGTGGTGAGCAGTTCTTC. Its translation: CASSRTSGSGEQFF.

This clonotype turned up a few times. J is TRBJ2-5 and V is TRBV30, with TRBD2 matching over 8 bases. The CDR3 is made up of 13 amino acids. V lost 3 bases and J lost 5; bases outside the gene matches: 5. Germline V CDR1 and CDR2: GTSNPN, SVGIG (reference sequence). CDR3: CAWRRLATETQYF. The DNA for the CDR3 is TGTGCCTGGAGGAGACTAGCGACGGAGACCCAGTACTTC.

The chain couples TRBV7-2 to TRBJ2-3, with 10 bases matching TRBD2. With 2 bases clipped from V and 2 bases from J, the junction kept 10 bases outside the gene matches. Germline V lookup: CDR1 SGHTA, CDR2 FQGNSA. This CDR3 spans 18 amino acids. CDR3 DNA sequence: TGTGCCAGCAGCTTAACGTCTAGCGGGGGAGGATACACAGATACGCAGTATTTT. As protein: CASSLTSSGGGYTDTQYF.

V gene TRBV14 combines with J gene TRBJ2-7, with D hard to call. The CDR3 covers 15 residues. Germline V lookup: CDR1 SGHDN, CDR2 FVKESK. V was clipped by 1 base and J by 0 bases, with 10 bases between them. In DNA, the CDR3 is TGTGCCAGCAGCCAAGGTGTGACTGCCTCCTACGAGCAGTACTTC. Translated: CASSQGVTASYEQYF. The variable domain in full, completed from reference TRBV14 and TRBJ2-7, reads EAGVTQFPSHSVIEKGQTVTLRCDPISGHDNLYWYRRVMGKEIKFLLHFVKESKQDESGMPNNRFLAERTGGTYSTLKVQPAELEDSGVYFCASSQGVTASYEQYFGPGTRLTVT.

This clonotype was observed many times. This chain uses TRBV7-2 with TRBJ2-1; 8 bases are shared with TRBD1. J gave up 3 bases and V 1 base, and 5 bases lay outside the gene matches. CDR3 size: 16 residues. Germline V gene data show CDR1 as SGHTA and CDR2 as FQGNSA. CDR3 DNA: TGTGCCAGCAGCTTAGGGGGACAGGTTATCTACAATGAGCAGTTCTTC. Protein: CASSLGGQVIYNEQFF.

The sample holds many counts of this clonotype. CDR3 in DNA: TGCAGTGCTAGTACAGGGGGGAACTCTGGAAACACCATATATTTT. Translating it yields CSASTGGNSGNTIYF. The V and J genes are TRBV20-1 and TRBJ1-3, with 8 bases that match TRBD1. The CDR3 is made up of 15 amino acids. Germline CDR1 is DFQATT and CDR2 is SNEGSKA (reference sequence). Trimming removed 3 bases from V and 0 bases from J; junction bases left unmatched: 4.

This clonotype was observed many times. This chain joins TRBV28 and TRBJ2-3, with 8 positions matching TRBD2. CDR3 size: 15 residues. The V gene end was trimmed by 7 bases and the J gene end by 1 base; junction bases not matched to a gene: 7. The V gene's germline CDR1 is MDHEN and CDR2 SYDVKM. The CDR3 protein is CASISSGRGTDTQYF. In DNA, the CDR3 is TGTGCCAGCATCTCGAGCGGGAGAGGCACAGATACGCAGTATTTT.

In its sample, this clonotype was seen a few times. V usage is TRBV5-6 and J usage is TRBJ2-1; D remains unclear. Trimming removed 2 bases from V and 0 bases from J, with 9 bases in between. The CDR3 contains 15 residues. Germline CDR1 and CDR2: SGHDT and YYEEEE. The CDR3 coding sequence is TGTGCCAGCAGCTTCCGGGCCCACTCCTACAATGAGCAGTTCTTC. It is translated as CASSFRAHSYNEQFF.

This clonotype was observed many times. The chain combines TRBV29-1 with TRBJ1-1; 11 bases line up with TRBD1. Germline V gives CDR1 SQVTM, CDR2 ANQGSEA. V dropped 8 bases and J dropped 7; count of bases not matched to a gene: 6. The CDR3 sequence is 12 residues long. CDR3: CSSGQGAVEAFF. In DNA, the CDR3 is TGCAGCTCCGGACAGGGGGCGGTTGAAGCTTTCTTT.

This clonotype has just a few counts. The chain uses TRBV6-1 and TRBJ1-5, with D perhaps matching TRBD1 (6 bases). The V and J ends lost 1 base and 6 bases respectively, with 16 bases between them. The germline V gene encodes CDR1 MNHNS and CDR2 SASEGT. This CDR3 comprises 16 residues. DNA of the CDR3: TGTGCCAGCAGTGAAGGAATGTGGGGGCGAGGTCAGCCCCAGCATTTT. The encoded protein is CASSEGMWGRGQPQHF.

Ten or more counts support this clonotype. The chain couples TRBV5-6 to TRBJ2-5; D might be TRBD2 (5 bases). CDR3 size: 16 residues. The ends were cut back, 2 bases at V and 1 base at J, with 15 bases in the middle. Germline loops: CDR1 SGHDT, CDR2 YYEEEE. CDR3 amino acids: CASSLRSGTLQETQYF. Here the CDR3 DNA reads TGTGCCAGCAGCTTACGTTCGGGAACCCTCCAAGAGACCCAGTACTTC.

This clonotype has a count of ten or more. The chain has TRBV18 and TRBJ2-4, with D perhaps given as TRBD1 or TRBD2 (5 bases each). Germline-derived CDR1 and CDR2 are KGHSH and LQKENI. The ends were cut back, 6 bases at V and 3 bases at J, with 21 bases in the middle. There are 17 residues in the CDR3. For the CDR3, the DNA is TGTGCCAGCTCTCGCTCGTTACGGGACGGAGGCAAAAACATTCAGTACTTC. Amino acid sequence: CASSRSLRDGGKNIQYF.

There are a few counts of this clonotype. The CDR3 DNA reads as TGCAGTGCTAGCTGGACGGCTGATTCACCCCTCCACTTT. This sequence encodes CSASWTADSPLHF. The chain links TRBV20-1 to TRBJ1-6; D call uncertain. CDR1 and CDR2 from the germline V gene are DFQATT and SNEGSKA (reference sequence). The CDR3 length is 13 residues. Trimming removed 3 bases at V and 8 bases at J, with 11 bases between.

This clonotype was found a few times. The chain uses TRBV2 and TRBJ2-1, with 14 nucleotides matching TRBD2. This CDR3 comprises 17 residues. J was trimmed by 4 bases and V by 3 bases; bases with no gene match: 5. Per the germline V gene, CDR1 is SNHLY and CDR2 is FYNNEI. CDR3 nucleotide sequence: TGTGCCAGCAGTGATGGGACTAGCGGGAGTGTGTACAATGAGCAGTTCTTC. Amino acid sequence: CASSDGTSGSVYNEQFF.

This clonotype was seen ten or more times. This chain links TRBV29-1 with TRBJ2-1; 8 bases line up with TRBD1. Losses at the gene ends were 7 bases for V and 3 bases for J; bases not matched to a gene: 2. The CDR3 length is 12 residues. The germline CDR1 and CDR2 sequences are SQVTM and ANQGSEA. The CDR3 bases are TGCAGCGCGGGACAGGACTACAATGAGCAGTTCTTC. Protein: CSAGQDYNEQFF.

In its sample, this clonotype was seen many times. The chain has TRBV6-6 and TRBJ2-7; D not resolved. CDR3 size: 14 residues. The germline V gene has CDR1 MNHNY and CDR2 SVGAGI (reference sequence). V was cut by 0 bases and J by 2 bases, with 8 bases left in between. The CDR3 loop reads CASSYSTTTYEQYF. The CDR3, as DNA: TGTGCCAGCAGTTACTCGACGACCACCTACGAGCAGTACTTC.

This clonotype has a single count. A read error may be the cause here, since a much bigger clone is one base away. The chain links TRBV11-3 to TRBJ2-2; 7 positions agree with TRBD2. The CDR3 totals 14 residues. Germline-derived CDR1 and CDR2 are SGHNT and YENEEA. CDR3 coding DNA: TGTGTCAGCAGCGGGGAACAAAACACCGGGGAGCTGTTTTTT. Protein product: CVSSGEQNTGELFF.

This clonotype showed up many times. This chain uses TRBV18 with TRBJ1-4, with D hard to call. V lost 5 bases and J 5 bases, leaving 9 bases between the germline ends. The germline CDR1 and CDR2 sequences are KGHSH and LQKENI. This CDR3 has 13 amino acids. The CDR3 here is CASSGRENEKLFF. The CDR3 coding sequence is TGTGCCAGCTCAGGGCGGGAAAATGAAAAACTGTTTTTT.

The genes are TRBV20-1 and TRBJ2-4; D is perhaps TRBD1 (5 bases). Germline assignment: CDR1 DFQATT and CDR2 SNEGSKA (reference sequence). V was clipped by 5 bases and J by 2 bases, with 13 bases between them. This CDR3 has 14 residues. This CDR3 reads CSAAKTVTKNIQYF. The CDR3 nucleotides read TGCAGTGCTGCAAAGACAGTTACCAAAAACATTCAGTACTTC.

This clonotype was found many times. The chain is built from TRBV5-4 and TRBJ2-2; a weak D match, TRBD2 (7 bases). The V end was cut by 5 bases, the J end by 0 bases, with 17 bases between. Per germline, CDR1 SGHNT and CDR2 YYREEE (reference sequence). The CDR3 loop spans 17 amino acids. CDR3 coding DNA: TGTGCCAGCAGGTCCCGGGGGAGGGGGACGAACACCGGGGAGCTGTTTTTT. This codes for CASRSRGRGTNTGELFF.

This clonotype was seen more than once but under ten times. The V call is TRBV28, the J call TRBJ1-1; D gene ambiguous. Trimming left V 1 base short and J 6 bases short, with 6 bases between. Per germline, CDR1 MDHEN and CDR2 SYDVKM. This CDR3 is 12 amino acids long. This chain's CDR3 is CASSLSGAEAFF. The CDR3 DNA is TGTGCCAGCAGTTTATCCGGGGCTGAAGCTTTCTTT.

V and J are TRBV7-2 and TRBJ2-6, with unresolved D. This CDR3 has 15 residues. The V and J ends lost 1 base and 2 bases respectively, with 6 bases between them. Germline V gives CDR1 SGHTA, CDR2 FQGNSA. The CDR3 is CASSLDPAGANVLTF. CDR3 DNA: TGTGCCAGCAGCTTAGATCCCGCTGGGGCCAACGTCCTGACTTTC.

The table lists this clonotype with many counts. The J gene is TRBJ2-1, the V gene TRBV27, with 10 bases matching TRBD2. J lost 6 bases, V lost 3 bases, and 11 bases had no gene match. Germline CDR1 and CDR2: MNHEY and SMNVEV (reference sequence). CDR3 length equals 17 residues. CDR3 nucleotide sequence: TGTGCCAGCAGTTTGCCCAGCGGGAGGGCATCCCTCAATGAGCAGTTCTTC. Encoded protein: CASSLPSGRASLNEQFF.

By share, this clonotype counts as medium-sized. CDR3 in amino acids: CASRLAGAATGELFF. The DNA of the CDR3 is TGTGCCAGCAGGCTAGCGGGAGCGGCCACCGGGGAGCTGTTTTTT. V is TRBV2 and J is TRBJ2-2, with 10 bases lining up with TRBD2. This CDR3 is built from 15 residues. J lost 4 bases, V lost 6 bases, and 5 bases had no gene match. Germline-derived CDR1 and CDR2 are SNHLY and FYNNEI. Full variable domain (remainder filled in from reference TRBV2 and TRBJ2-2): EPEVTQTPSHQVTQMGQEVILRCVPISNHLYFYWYRQILGQKVEFLVSFYNNEISEKSEIFDDQFSVERPDGSNFTLKIRSTKLEDSAMYFCASRLAGAATGELFFGEGSRLTVL.